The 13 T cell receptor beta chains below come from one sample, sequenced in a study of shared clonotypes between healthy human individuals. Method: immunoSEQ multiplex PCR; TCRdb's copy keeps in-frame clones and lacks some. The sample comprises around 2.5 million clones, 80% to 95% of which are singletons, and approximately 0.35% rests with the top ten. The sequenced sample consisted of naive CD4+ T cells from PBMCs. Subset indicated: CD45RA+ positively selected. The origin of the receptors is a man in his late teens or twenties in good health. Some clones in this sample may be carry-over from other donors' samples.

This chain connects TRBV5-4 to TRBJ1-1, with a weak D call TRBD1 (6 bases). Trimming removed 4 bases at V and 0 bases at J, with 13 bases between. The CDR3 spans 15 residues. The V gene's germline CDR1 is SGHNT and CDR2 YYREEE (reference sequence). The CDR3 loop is CASSSGRGMNTEAFF. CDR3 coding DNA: TGTGCCAGCAGCAGCGGCAGGGGAATGAACACTGAAGCTTTCTTT.

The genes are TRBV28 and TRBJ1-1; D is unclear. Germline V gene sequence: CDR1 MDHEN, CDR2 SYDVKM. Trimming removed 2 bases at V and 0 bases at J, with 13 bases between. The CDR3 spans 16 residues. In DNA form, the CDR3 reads TGTGCCAGCAGTTTAATTCTGTGGCGAATGAACACTGAAGCTTTCTTT. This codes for CASSLILWRMNTEAFF.

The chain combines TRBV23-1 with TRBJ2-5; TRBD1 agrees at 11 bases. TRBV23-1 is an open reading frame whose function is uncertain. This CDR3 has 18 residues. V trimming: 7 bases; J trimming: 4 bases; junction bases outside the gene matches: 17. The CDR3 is CASKRRPRGQGVSETQYF. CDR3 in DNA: TGCGCCAGCAAAAGAAGACCTCGGGGACAGGGGGTTTCAGAGACCCAGTACTTC.

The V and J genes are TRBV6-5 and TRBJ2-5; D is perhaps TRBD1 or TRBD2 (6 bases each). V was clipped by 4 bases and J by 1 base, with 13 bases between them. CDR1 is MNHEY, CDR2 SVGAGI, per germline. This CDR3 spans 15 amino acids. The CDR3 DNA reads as TGTGCCAGCAGTTTTTTAGGGGGGAGCCAAGAGACCCAGTACTTC. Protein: CASSFLGGSQETQYF.

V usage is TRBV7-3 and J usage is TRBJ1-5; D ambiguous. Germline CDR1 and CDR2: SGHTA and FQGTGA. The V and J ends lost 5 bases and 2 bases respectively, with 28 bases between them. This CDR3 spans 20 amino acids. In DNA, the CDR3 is TGTGCCAGCAGCCACACTCTGCCGGGAGACTGTTCTGGGGGCAATCAGCCCCAGCATTTT. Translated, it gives CASSHTLPGDCSGGNQPQHF.

CDR3 in amino acids: CASSLKRDRGYEQYF. The CDR3 coding sequence is TGTGCCAGCAGCTTAAAGCGGGACAGGGGATACGAGCAGTACTTC. The J gene is TRBJ2-7, the V gene TRBV7-8; 10 nucleotides agree with TRBD1. The CDR3 spans 15 residues. CDR1 is SGHVS and CDR2 is FQNEAQ in the germline V gene. The V segment lost 2 bases and the J segment 4 bases; nucleotides outside the gene matches: 5.

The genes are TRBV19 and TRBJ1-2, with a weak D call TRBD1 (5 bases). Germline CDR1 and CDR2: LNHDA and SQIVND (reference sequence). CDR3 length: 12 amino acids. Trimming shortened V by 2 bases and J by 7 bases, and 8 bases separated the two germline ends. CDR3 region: CASSIWGGGYTF. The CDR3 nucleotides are TGTGCCAGTAGTATATGGGGCGGTGGCTACACCTTC.

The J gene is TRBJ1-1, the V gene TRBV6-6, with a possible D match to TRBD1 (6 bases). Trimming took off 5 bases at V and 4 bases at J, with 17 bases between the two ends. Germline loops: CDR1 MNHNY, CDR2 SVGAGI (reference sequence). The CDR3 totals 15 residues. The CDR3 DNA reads TGTGCCAGCAGTCCTTGGACAGTATTCGGCACTGAAGCTTTCTTT. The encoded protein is CASSPWTVFGTEAFF.

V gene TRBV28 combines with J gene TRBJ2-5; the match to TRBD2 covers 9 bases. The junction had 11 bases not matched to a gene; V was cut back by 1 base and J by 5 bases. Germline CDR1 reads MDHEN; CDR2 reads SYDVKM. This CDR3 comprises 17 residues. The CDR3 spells CASSLSASGAYGETQYF. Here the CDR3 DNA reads TGTGCCAGCAGTTTATCCGCTAGCGGGGCTTATGGTGAGACCCAGTACTTC.

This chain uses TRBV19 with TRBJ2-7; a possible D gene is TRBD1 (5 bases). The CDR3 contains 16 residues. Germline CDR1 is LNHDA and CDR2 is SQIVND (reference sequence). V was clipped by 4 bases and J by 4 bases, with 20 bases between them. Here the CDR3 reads CASSSLPPGSGYEQYF. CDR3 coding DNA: TGTGCCAGTAGTAGCCTCCCCCCAGGGTCGGGTTACGAGCAGTACTTC.

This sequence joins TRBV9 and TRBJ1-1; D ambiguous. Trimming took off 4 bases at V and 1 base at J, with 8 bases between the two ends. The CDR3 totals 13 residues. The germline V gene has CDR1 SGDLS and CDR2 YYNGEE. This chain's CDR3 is CASSLKGNTEAFF. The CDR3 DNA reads TGTGCCAGCAGCCTCAAGGGGAACACTGAAGCTTTCTTT.

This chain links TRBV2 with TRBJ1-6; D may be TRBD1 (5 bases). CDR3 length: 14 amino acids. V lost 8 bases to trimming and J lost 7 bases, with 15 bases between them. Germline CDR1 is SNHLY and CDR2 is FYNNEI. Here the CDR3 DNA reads TGTGCCAGCGGTCCGGGACCCGAGAATTCACCCCTCCACTTT. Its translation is CASGPGPENSPLHF.

The CDR3 reads CASSPQGVPGELFF. CDR3 in DNA: TGTGCCAGCAGTCCCCAGGGGGTCCCCGGGGAGCTGTTTTTT. The rearrangement uses TRBV6-6 and TRBJ2-2; 7 bases align to TRBD1. The CDR3 runs to 14 residues. In germline, CDR1 is MNHNY, CDR2 SVGAGI (reference sequence). Trimming cost V 5 bases and J 6 bases; bases outside gene matches: 6.